A selection of T cell receptor beta chains follows, all from one sample in a study of blood T cell repertoires in COVID-19. Measured with immunoSEQ multiplex PCR; TCRdb has only the in-frame clones, and not every one. Of 150,000 or so clones listed, roughly four fifths are singletons. The sequenced material came from peripheral blood. These receptors originate from a human donor in a cohort sampled during active COVID-19. The CDR3 runs from the conserved cysteine through the conserved F or W. Each record gives: D gene, clone size, V gene, J gene, CDR3 length, CDR3 protein, CDR3 DNA. D genes are given only for firm matches. Where a row states a size, it is once, few, many or the class of an expanded clone; other rows omit it.

-	-	TRBV7-9	TRBJ1-2	13	CASSLSRDYGYTF	TGTGCCAGCAGCTTATCCCGAGACTATGGCTACACCTTC
-	-	TRBV4-3	TRBJ2-2	15	CASSQTTVNTGELFF	TGCGCCAGCAGCCAAACGACAGTGAACACCGGGGAGCTGTTTTTT
TRBD1	-	TRBV6-5	TRBJ1-2	15	CASSYSGTGSYGYTF	TGTGCCAGCAGTTACTCCGGGACAGGGAGCTATGGCTACACCTTC
TRBD1	-	TRBV7-6	TRBJ2-2	13	CATNRGATGELFF	TGTGCCACAAACAGGGGTGCCACCGGGGAGCTGTTTTTT
-	once	TRBV6-5	TRBJ2-1	13	CASSYYAQGEQFF	TGTGCCAGCAGTTATTACGCTCAGGGTGAGCAGTTCTTC
TRBD2	-	TRBV7-2	TRBJ2-1	14	CASSPDGGSREQFF	TGTGCCAGCAGCCCAGACGGCGGGAGTCGCGAGCAGTTCTTC
-	once	TRBV27	TRBJ1-1	14	CASTRVRGNTEAFF	TGTGCCAGCACCCGAGTCAGGGGAAACACTGAAGCTTTCTTT
-	-	TRBV12-3/TRBV12-4	TRBJ2-2	12	CASSFFTGELFF	TGTGCCAGCAGTTTCTTCACCGGGGAGCTGTTTTTT
-	-	TRBV14	TRBJ2-3	15	CASSQMWEGTDTQYF	TGTGCCAGCAGCCAAATGTGGGAGGGCACAGATACGCAGTATTTT
-	-	TRBV18	TRBJ2-2	14	CASSERANTGELFF	TGTGCCAGCTCAGAACGGGCGAACACCGGGGAGCTGTTTTTT
TRBD1	-	TRBV19	TRBJ1-2	14	CASSPDRDFDGYTF	TGTGCCAGTAGCCCGGACAGGGACTTCGATGGCTACACCTTC
TRBD1	-	TRBV9	TRBJ1-1	16	CASSPRQGIMNTEAFF	TGTGCCAGCAGCCCCAGACAGGGGATTATGAACACTGAAGCTTTCTTT
-	-	TRBV4-3	TRBJ1-1	15	CASSQDPLRVTEAFF	TGCGCCAGCAGCCAAGACCCCTTGAGGGTCACTGAAGCTTTCTTT
TRBD1	-	TRBV19	TRBJ2-5	16	CASSIEGASTQETQYF	TGTGCCAGTAGTATCGAGGGGGCAAGTACTCAAGAGACCCAGTACTTC
-	-	TRBV9	TRBJ2-3	17	CASSVGSSGVSTDTQYF	TGTGCCAGCAGCGTAGGGTCCTCAGGCGTCAGCACAGATACGCAGTATTTT
-	-	TRBV30	TRBJ1-1	12	CAWSGMNTEAFF	TGTGCCTGGAGTGGTATGAACACTGAAGCTTTCTTT
-	-	TRBV10-3	TRBJ1-1	13	CAISEAGRTEAFF	TGTGCCATCAGTGAGGCAGGGAGGACTGAAGCTTTCTTT
TRBD2	-	TRBV29-1	TRBJ2-7	15	CSVEGTSGSSYEQYF	TGCAGCGTTGAGGGGACTAGCGGTTCTTCCTACGAGCAGTACTTC
TRBD2	-	TRBV13	TRBJ2-3	16	CASSSGLAGVADTQYF	TGTGCCAGCAGCTCCGGACTAGCGGGGGTAGCAGATACGCAGTATTTT
TRBD2	-	TRBV5-1	TRBJ2-1	16	CASSGPPSGGDNEQFF	TGCGCCAGCAGCGGACCTCCTAGCGGAGGGGACAATGAGCAGTTCTTC
-	-	TRBV7-2	TRBJ2-1	16	CASSLVGGASYNEQFF	TGTGCCAGCAGCTTAGTGGGGGGGGCATCCTACAATGAGCAGTTCTTC
TRBD1	-	TRBV18	TRBJ2-1	16	CASSRQGSGLGNEQFF	TGTGCCAGCTCACGACAGGGGTCGGGTTTGGGCAATGAGCAGTTCTTC
TRBD1	-	TRBV30	TRBJ2-7	14	CAWNAGTDTYEQYF	TGTGCCTGGAACGCCGGGACAGACACCTACGAGCAGTACTTC
-	-	TRBV6-5	TRBJ2-7	14	CASSLTAGSYEQYF	TGTGCCAGCAGCCTGACAGCGGGCAGCTACGAGCAGTACTTC
-	-	TRBV28	TRBJ2-3	16	CASSTLTSQVTAQQYF	TGTGCCAGCAGTACTCTCACTAGCCAAGTAACGGCTCAGCAGTATTTT
-	-	TRBV6-6	TRBJ1-2	16	CASSSPQRAGNYGYTF	TGTGCCAGCAGCTCCCCCCAGAGGGCCGGCAACTATGGCTACACCTTC
TRBD2	-	TRBV24-1	TRBJ2-1	16	CATQDSGVSSYNEQFF	TGTGCCACGCAGGATAGCGGGGTCAGCTCCTACAATGAGCAGTTCTTC
-	-	TRBV10-3	TRBJ1-1	13	CAITAGVGTEAFF	TGTGCCATCACGGCAGGGGTCGGCACTGAAGCTTTCTTT
TRBD2	-	TRBV7-6	TRBJ2-1	17	CASSRGLAGGSYNEQFF	TGTGCCAGCAGCCGCGGACTAGCGGGAGGGTCCTACAATGAGCAGTTCTTC
-	-	TRBV5-5	TRBJ1-1	16	CASSYGPSRGGTEAFF	TGTGCCAGCAGCTACGGGCCTTCTCGGGGAGGCACTGAAGCTTTCTTT
-	-	TRBV7-6	TRBJ2-1	17	CASSLGAGPKSYNEQFF	TGTGCCAGCAGCTTAGGCGCAGGGCCGAAATCCTACAATGAGCAGTTCTTC
TRBD2	-	TRBV19	TRBJ2-1	14	CASSRTSANNEQFF	TGTGCCAGTAGTAGGACTAGCGCAAACAATGAGCAGTTCTTC
TRBD2	-	TRBV10-3	TRBJ2-3	15	CAIRGEAGVGDTQYF	TGTGCCATCAGGGGGGAGGCGGGAGTCGGAGATACGCAGTATTTT
TRBD1	-	TRBV6-4	TRBJ2-2	15	CASRGGNANTGELFF	TGTGCCAGCAGAGGGGGCAACGCGAACACCGGGGAGCTGTTTTTT
-	-	TRBV2	TRBJ2-3	12	CASMRGTDTQYF	TGTGCCAGCATGAGAGGGACAGATACGCAGTATTTT
-	-	TRBV5-6	TRBJ2-5	15	CASSLGAGVYETQYF	TGTGCCAGCAGCTTGGGGGCAGGGGTTTACGAGACCCAGTACTTC
TRBD1	-	TRBV7-2	TRBJ1-2	11	CASDRGGGYTF	TGTGCCAGCGACAGGGGTGGAGGCTACACCTTC
TRBD1	-	TRBV10-3	TRBJ1-5	15	CAISAGTGSDQPQHF	TGTGCCATCAGTGCTGGGACAGGCAGCGATCAGCCCCAGCATTTT
TRBD1	-	TRBV24-1	TRBJ2-4	15	CATSDNRDSKNIQYF	TGTGCCACCAGTGACAACCGGGACAGCAAAAACATTCAGTACTTC
-	-	TRBV7-2	TRBJ1-5	12	CASSSQVQPQHF	TGTGCCAGCAGCTCCCAGGTTCAGCCCCAGCATTTT
TRBD1	-	TRBV27	TRBJ1-5	16	CASSLGRDRPHQPQHF	TGTGCCAGCAGTTTAGGTCGGGACAGGCCTCATCAGCCCCAGCATTTT
-	once	TRBV3-1/TRBV3-2	TRBJ2-3	14	CASSQMGPRDTQYF	TGTGCCAGCAGCCAGATGGGCCCTCGAGATACGCAGTATTTT
TRBD1	-	TRBV2	TRBJ1-1	13	CASIGDRGIEAFF	TGTGCCAGCATCGGGGACAGGGGGATCGAAGCTTTCTTT
-	once	TRBV11-2	TRBJ2-5	18	CASSLVAGAFPLGETQYF	TGTGCCAGCAGCTTAGTCGCGGGGGCGTTCCCCTTGGGAGAGACCCAGTACTTC
TRBD1	-	TRBV27	TRBJ2-7	13	CASSLDRGYEQYF	TGTGCCAGCAGTTTGGACAGGGGATACGAGCAGTACTTC
-	-	TRBV5-4	TRBJ2-2	17	CASSRLGGDRGTGELFF	TGTGCCAGCAGCAGGTTGGGAGGCGACCGCGGGACCGGGGAGCTGTTTTTT
TRBD2	once	TRBV28	TRBJ2-5	14	CASSTGLGGETQYF	TGTGCCAGCAGTACTGGACTAGGAGGGGAGACCCAGTACTTC
TRBD1	-	TRBV29-1	TRBJ2-5	12	CSVQGQQETQYF	TGCAGCGTGCAGGGACAGCAAGAGACCCAGTACTTC
TRBD2	once	TRBV20-1	TRBJ2-5	11	CSGGLAETQYF	TGCAGTGGGGGACTAGCGGAGACCCAGTACTTC
-	-	TRBV2	TRBJ2-5	13	CASRRSNLGTQYF	TGTGCCAGCAGACGATCTAATCTCGGGACCCAGTACTTC
-	few	TRBV2	TRBJ2-1	13	CASFRGHQIEQFF	TGTGCCAGCTTCAGGGGACACCAGATCGAGCAGTTCTTC
TRBD1	-	TRBV3-1/TRBV3-2	TRBJ2-7	15	CASSQGGTGVNEQYF	TGTGCCAGCAGCCAAGGTGGGACAGGGGTTAACGAGCAGTACTTC
TRBD1	-	TRBV6-2/TRBV6-3	TRBJ1-5	14	CASSSGDRGQPQHF	TGTGCCAGCAGTTCGGGGGACAGGGGACAGCCCCAGCATTTT
TRBD2	-	TRBV11-2	TRBJ2-1	16	CASSSISGRAFNEQFF	TGTGCCAGCAGCTCAATTAGCGGGAGGGCCTTCAATGAGCAGTTCTTC
TRBD2	-	TRBV7-6	TRBJ2-3	16	CASSPTSGRSVDTQYF	TGTGCCAGCAGCCCGACTAGCGGGAGGTCGGTAGATACGCAGTATTTT